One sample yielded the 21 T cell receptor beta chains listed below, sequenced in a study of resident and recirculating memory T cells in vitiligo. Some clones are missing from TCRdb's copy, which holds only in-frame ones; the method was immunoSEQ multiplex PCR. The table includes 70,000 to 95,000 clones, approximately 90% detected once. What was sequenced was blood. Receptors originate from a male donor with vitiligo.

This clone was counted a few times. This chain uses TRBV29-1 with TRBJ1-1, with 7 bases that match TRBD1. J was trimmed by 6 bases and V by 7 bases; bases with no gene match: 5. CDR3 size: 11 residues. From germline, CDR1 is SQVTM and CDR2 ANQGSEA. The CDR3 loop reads CSDQGGPEAFF. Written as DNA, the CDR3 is TGCAGCGATCAGGGGGGCCCTGAAGCTTTCTTT.

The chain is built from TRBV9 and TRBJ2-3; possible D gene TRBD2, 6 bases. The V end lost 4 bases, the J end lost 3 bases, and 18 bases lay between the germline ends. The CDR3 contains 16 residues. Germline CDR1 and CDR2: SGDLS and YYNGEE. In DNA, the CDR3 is TGTGCCAGCAGCATCCAGGGACTGGGGGAGACAGATACGCAGTATTTT. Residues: CASSIQGLGETDTQYF.

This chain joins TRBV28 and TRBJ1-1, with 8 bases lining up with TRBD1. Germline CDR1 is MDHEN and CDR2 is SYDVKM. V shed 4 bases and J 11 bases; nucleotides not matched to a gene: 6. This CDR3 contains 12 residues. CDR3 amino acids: CASSSTTGAAFF. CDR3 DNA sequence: TGTGCCAGCAGTTCAACGACAGGGGCGGCTTTCTTT.

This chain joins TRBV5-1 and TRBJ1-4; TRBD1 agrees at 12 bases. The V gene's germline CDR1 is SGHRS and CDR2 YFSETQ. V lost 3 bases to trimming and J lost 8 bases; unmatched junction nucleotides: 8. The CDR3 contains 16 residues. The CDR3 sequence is CASSSVGGTGGEKLFF. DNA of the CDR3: TGCGCCAGCAGCTCGGTCGGGGGGACAGGGGGCGAAAAACTGTTTTTT.

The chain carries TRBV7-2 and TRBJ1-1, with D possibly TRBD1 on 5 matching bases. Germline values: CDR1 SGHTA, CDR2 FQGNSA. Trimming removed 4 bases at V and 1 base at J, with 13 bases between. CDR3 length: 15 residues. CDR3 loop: CASSSQPGGNTEAFF. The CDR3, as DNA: TGTGCCAGCAGCTCCCAACCCGGGGGGAACACTGAAGCTTTCTTT.

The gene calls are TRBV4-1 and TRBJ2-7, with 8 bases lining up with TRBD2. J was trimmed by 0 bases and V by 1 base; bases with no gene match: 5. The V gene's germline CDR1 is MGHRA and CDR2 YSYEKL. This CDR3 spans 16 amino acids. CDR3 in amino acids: CASSQGGLGASYEQYF. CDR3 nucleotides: TGCGCCAGCAGCCAAGGGGGACTAGGGGCCTCCTACGAGCAGTACTTC.

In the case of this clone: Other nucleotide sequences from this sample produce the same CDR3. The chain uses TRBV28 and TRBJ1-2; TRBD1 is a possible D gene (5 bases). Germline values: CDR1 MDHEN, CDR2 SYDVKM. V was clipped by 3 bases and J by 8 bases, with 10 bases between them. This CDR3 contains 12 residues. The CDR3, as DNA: TGTGCCAGCAGTTTGGGGCGGGAGGGCTACACCTTC. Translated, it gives CASSLGREGYTF.

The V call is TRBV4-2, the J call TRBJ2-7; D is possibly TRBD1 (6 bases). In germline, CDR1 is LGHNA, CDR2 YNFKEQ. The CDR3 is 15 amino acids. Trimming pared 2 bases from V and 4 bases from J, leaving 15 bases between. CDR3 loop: CASSQQQGQGYEQYF. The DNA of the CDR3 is TGTGCCAGCAGCCAACAACAGGGTCAAGGTTACGAGCAGTACTTC.

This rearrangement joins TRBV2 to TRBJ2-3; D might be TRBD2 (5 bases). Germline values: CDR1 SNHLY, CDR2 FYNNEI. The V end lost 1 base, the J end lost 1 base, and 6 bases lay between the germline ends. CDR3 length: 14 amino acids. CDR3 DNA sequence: TGTGCCAGCAGTGAAGTGAGGGGCACAGATACGCAGTATTTT. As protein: CASSEVRGTDTQYF. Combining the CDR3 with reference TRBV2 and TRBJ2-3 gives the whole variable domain EPEVTQTPSHQVTQMGQEVILRCVPISNHLYFYWYRQILGQKVEFLVSFYNNEISEKSEIFDDQFSVERPDGSNFTLKIRSTKLEDSAMYFCASSEVRGTDTQYFGPGTRLTVL.

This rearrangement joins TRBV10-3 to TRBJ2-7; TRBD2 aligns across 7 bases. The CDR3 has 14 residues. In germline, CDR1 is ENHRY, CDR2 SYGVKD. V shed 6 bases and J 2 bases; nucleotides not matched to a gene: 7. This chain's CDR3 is CAISRGEGTYEQYF. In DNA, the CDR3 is TGTGCCATCAGCCGTGGGGAGGGCACCTACGAGCAGTACTTC.

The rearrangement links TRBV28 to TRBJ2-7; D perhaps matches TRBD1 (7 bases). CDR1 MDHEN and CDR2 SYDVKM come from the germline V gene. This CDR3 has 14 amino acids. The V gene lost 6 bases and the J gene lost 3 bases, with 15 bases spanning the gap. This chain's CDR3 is CASRQGGWLYEQYF. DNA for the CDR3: TGTGCCAGCAGGCAGGGGGGCTGGCTCTACGAGCAGTACTTC. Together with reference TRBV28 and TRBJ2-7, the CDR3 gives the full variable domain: DVKVTQSSRYLVKRTGEKVFLECVQDMDHENMFWYRQDPGLGLRLIYFSYDVKMKEKGDIPEGYSVSREKKERFSLILESASTNQTSMYLCASRQGGWLYEQYFGPGTRLTVT.

The CDR3 is CASSWGGATGELFF. The CDR3 region has the DNA TGTGCCAGCAGCTGGGGCGGGGCCACCGGGGAGCTGTTTTTT. V and J are TRBV5-5 and TRBJ2-2; D is perhaps TRBD2 (6 bases). This CDR3 has 14 residues. With 3 bases removed from V and 4 bases from J, the gap between germline ends came to 10 bases. The germline gives CDR1 SGHKS, CDR2 YYEKEE (reference sequence).

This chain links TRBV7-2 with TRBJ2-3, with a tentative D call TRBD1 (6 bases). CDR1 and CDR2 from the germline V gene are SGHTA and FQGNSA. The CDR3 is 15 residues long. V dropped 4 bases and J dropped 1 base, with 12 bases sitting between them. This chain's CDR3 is CASSSKRQGTDTQYF. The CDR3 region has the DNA TGTGCCAGCAGCTCTAAAAGACAGGGCACAGATACGCAGTATTTT.

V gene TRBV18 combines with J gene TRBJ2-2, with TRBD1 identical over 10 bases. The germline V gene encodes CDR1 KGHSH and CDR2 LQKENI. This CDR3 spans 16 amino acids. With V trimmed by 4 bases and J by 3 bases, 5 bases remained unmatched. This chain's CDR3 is CASSLDRGHDTGELFF. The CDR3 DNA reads TGTGCCAGCTCACTAGACAGGGGGCATGACACCGGGGAGCTGTTTTTT.

The CDR3 DNA reads TGTGCCAGCAGTTCTGGCAGGGCGATCTATGGCTACACCTTC. Protein product: CASSSGRAIYGYTF. This chain joins TRBV28 and TRBJ1-2, with D perhaps matching TRBD1 (5 bases). The CDR3 consists of 14 residues. Germline CDR1 is MDHEN and CDR2 is SYDVKM. The germline V and J ends were trimmed by 4 bases and 4 bases, with 13 bases remaining between them.

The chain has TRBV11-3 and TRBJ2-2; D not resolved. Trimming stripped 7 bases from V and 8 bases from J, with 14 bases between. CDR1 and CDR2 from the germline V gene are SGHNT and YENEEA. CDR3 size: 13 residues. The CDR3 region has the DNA TGTGCCAGCACCGCGTTTTTGTCGGGGGAGCTGTTTTTT. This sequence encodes CASTAFLSGELFF.

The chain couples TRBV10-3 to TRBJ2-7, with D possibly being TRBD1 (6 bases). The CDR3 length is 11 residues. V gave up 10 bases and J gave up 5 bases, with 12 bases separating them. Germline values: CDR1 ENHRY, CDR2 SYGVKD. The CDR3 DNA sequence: TGTGCCACCGGGACATTCAACGAGCAGTACTTC. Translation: CATGTFNEQYF.

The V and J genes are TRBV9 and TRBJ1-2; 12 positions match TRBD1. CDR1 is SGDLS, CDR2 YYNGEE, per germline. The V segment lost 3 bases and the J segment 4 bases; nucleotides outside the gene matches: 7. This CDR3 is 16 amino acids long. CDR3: CASSAGGQGAGYGYTF. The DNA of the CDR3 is TGTGCCAGCAGCGCTGGGGGACAGGGGGCCGGCTATGGCTACACCTTC.

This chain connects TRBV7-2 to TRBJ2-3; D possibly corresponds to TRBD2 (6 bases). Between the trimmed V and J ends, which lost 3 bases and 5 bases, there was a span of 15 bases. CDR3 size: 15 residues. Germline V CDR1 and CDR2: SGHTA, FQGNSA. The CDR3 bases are TGTGCCAGCAGCTTCAGTACGGGAGCGGAAGATACGCAGTATTTT. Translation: CASSFSTGAEDTQYF. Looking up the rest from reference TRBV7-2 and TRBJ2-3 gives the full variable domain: GAGVSQSPSNKVTEKGKDVELRCDPISGHTALYWYRQSLGQGLEFLIYFQGNSAPDKSGLPSDRFSAERTGGSVSTLTIQRTQQEDSAVYLCASSFSTGAEDTQYFGPGTRLTVL.

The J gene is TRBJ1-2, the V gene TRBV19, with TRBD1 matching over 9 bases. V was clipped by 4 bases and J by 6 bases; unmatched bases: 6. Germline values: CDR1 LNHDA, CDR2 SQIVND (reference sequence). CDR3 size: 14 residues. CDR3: CASSTTGGGHGYTF. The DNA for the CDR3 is TGTGCCAGTAGTACTACAGGGGGCGGCCATGGCTACACCTTC.

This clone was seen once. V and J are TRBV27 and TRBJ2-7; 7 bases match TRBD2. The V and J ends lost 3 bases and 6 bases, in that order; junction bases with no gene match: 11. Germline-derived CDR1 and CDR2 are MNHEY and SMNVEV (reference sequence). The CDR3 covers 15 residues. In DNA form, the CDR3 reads TGTGCCAGCAGTTTGACGGGGAGCGGGATAGCCGAGCAGTACTTC. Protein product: CASSLTGSGIAEQYF.